This is a list of T cell receptor beta chains from one sample in a study of blood T cell repertoires in COVID-19. Only in-frame clones appear in the TCRdb table, and some are missing; sequencing was by immunoSEQ multiplex PCR. The table shows about 130,000 clones, with around 86% occurring only once. Sequenced: peripheral blood. The source of these receptors is a woman aged 50 to 60 who had recovered from COVID-19. Both conserved end residues are part of each CDR3. The D gene is left open where the match is weak. Clone size is given for some rows only: seen once, a few or many times, or a class if the clone is expanded.

j_call: TRBJ1-5
v_call: TRBV5-1
clone_size: -
d_call: -
cdr3_aa: CASSSDGLNQPQHF
cdr3_nt: TGCGCCAGCAGCTCGGACGGACTGAATCAGCCCCAGCATTTT

j_call: TRBJ1-2
v_call: TRBV7-9
clone_size: medium-sized
d_call: -
cdr3_aa: CASSPDTYGYTF
cdr3_nt: TGTGCCAGCAGCCCCGACACCTATGGCTACACCTTC

j_call: TRBJ2-5
v_call: TRBV7-8
clone_size: -
d_call: -
cdr3_aa: CASSYTIRAETQYF
cdr3_nt: TGTGCCAGCAGTTATACAATCAGGGCAGAGACCCAGTACTTC

j_call: TRBJ1-5
v_call: TRBV19
clone_size: -
d_call: -
cdr3_aa: CASSIDRVNQPQHF
cdr3_nt: TGTGCCAGTAGTATAGACAGGGTGAATCAGCCCCAGCATTTT

j_call: TRBJ1-6
v_call: TRBV5-6
clone_size: -
d_call: -
cdr3_aa: CASSLGQVVNSPLHF
cdr3_nt: TGTGCCAGCAGCTTGGGACAGGTTGTTAATTCACCCCTCCACTTT

j_call: TRBJ2-1
v_call: TRBV10-3
clone_size: -
d_call: TRBD2
cdr3_aa: CAISGGRGYNEQFF
cdr3_nt: TGTGCCATCAGTGGTGGGCGGGGGTACAATGAGCAGTTCTTC

j_call: TRBJ1-1
v_call: TRBV18
clone_size: -
d_call: TRBD1
cdr3_aa: CASSPGDRVTEAFF
cdr3_nt: TGTGCCAGCTCACCAGGGGACAGGGTCACTGAAGCTTTCTTT

j_call: TRBJ2-5
v_call: TRBV5-6
clone_size: once
d_call: TRBD2
cdr3_aa: CASGKREAGKETQYF
cdr3_nt: TGTGCCAGCGGCAAGCGGGAGGCCGGAAAAGAGACCCAGTACTTC

j_call: TRBJ1-2
v_call: TRBV19
clone_size: once
d_call: -
cdr3_aa: CASRQNPRYGYTF
cdr3_nt: TGTGCCAGTCGACAGAATCCTCGCTATGGCTACACCTTC

j_call: TRBJ2-7
v_call: TRBV7-9
clone_size: -
d_call: TRBD2
cdr3_aa: CASSPLSGGSYEQYF
cdr3_nt: TGTGCCAGCAGCCCCCTCAGCGGGGGCTCCTACGAGCAGTACTTC

j_call: TRBJ2-7
v_call: TRBV30
clone_size: -
d_call: -
cdr3_aa: CAWAPNSYEQYF
cdr3_nt: TGTGCCTGGGCCCCCAATTCCTACGAGCAGTACTTC

j_call: TRBJ2-1
v_call: TRBV5-4
clone_size: -
d_call: TRBD2
cdr3_aa: CASSLAGAYGNEQFF
cdr3_nt: TGTGCCAGCAGCTTAGCGGGAGCCTATGGCAATGAGCAGTTCTTC

j_call: TRBJ1-2
v_call: TRBV5-1
clone_size: -
d_call: TRBD1
cdr3_aa: CASSFTLNTGDGYTF
cdr3_nt: TGCGCCAGCAGCTTCACTTTAAATACAGGGGATGGCTACACCTTC

j_call: TRBJ1-5
v_call: TRBV12-5
clone_size: -
d_call: -
cdr3_aa: CASGTRYQPQHF
cdr3_nt: TGTGCTAGTGGTACGAGATATCAGCCCCAGCATTTT

j_call: TRBJ1-4
v_call: TRBV5-1
clone_size: -
d_call: TRBD1
cdr3_aa: CASSLAGTGEEKLFF
cdr3_nt: TGCGCCAGCAGCTTGGCCGGGACAGGAGAGGAAAAACTGTTTTTT

j_call: TRBJ1-2
v_call: TRBV9
clone_size: -
d_call: TRBD1
cdr3_aa: CASSISTGSSYGYTF
cdr3_nt: TGTGCCAGCAGCATATCGACAGGGTCTAGCTATGGCTACACCTTC

j_call: TRBJ1-6
v_call: TRBV3-1/TRBV3-2
clone_size: -
d_call: -
cdr3_aa: CASSQTQGPGSGSPLHF
cdr3_nt: TGTGCCAGCAGCCAAACCCAAGGGCCGGGATCGGGATCACCCCTCCACTTT

j_call: TRBJ1-1
v_call: TRBV2
clone_size: -
d_call: TRBD1
cdr3_aa: CASSPLQGAEAFF
cdr3_nt: TGTGCCAGCAGTCCACTTCAGGGGGCTGAAGCTTTCTTT

j_call: TRBJ2-2
v_call: TRBV7-2
clone_size: -
d_call: -
cdr3_aa: CASSLRSSVAGELFF
cdr3_nt: TGTGCCAGCAGCTTAAGGTCTAGCGTGGCCGGGGAGCTGTTTTTT

j_call: TRBJ2-3
v_call: TRBV19
clone_size: once
d_call: TRBD1
cdr3_aa: CASTNRGTDTQYF
cdr3_nt: TGTGCCAGTACTAACAGGGGGACAGATACGCAGTATTTT

j_call: TRBJ1-2
v_call: TRBV5-6
clone_size: -
d_call: -
cdr3_aa: CASSLKRPIYGYTF
cdr3_nt: TGTGCCAGCAGCTTGAAGAGGCCCATCTATGGCTACACCTTC

j_call: TRBJ2-3
v_call: TRBV10-3
clone_size: -
d_call: TRBD2
cdr3_aa: CAISEGLAGSTDTQYF
cdr3_nt: TGTGCCATCAGTGAGGGGCTAGCGGGGAGCACAGATACGCAGTATTTT

j_call: TRBJ1-1
v_call: TRBV25-1
clone_size: few
d_call: -
cdr3_aa: CASSPWRGRDTEAFF
cdr3_nt: TGTGCCAGCAGTCCGTGGCGGGGGAGAGACACTGAAGCTTTCTTT

j_call: TRBJ2-5
v_call: TRBV5-4
clone_size: few
d_call: -
cdr3_aa: CASSSGGGIQETQYF
cdr3_nt: TGTGCCAGCAGCTCCGGCGGAGGGATCCAAGAGACCCAGTACTTC

j_call: TRBJ1-5
v_call: TRBV4-1
clone_size: few
d_call: -
cdr3_aa: CASSQEIRGAQHF
cdr3_nt: TGCGCCAGCAGCCAGGAAATACGGGGAGCCCAGCATTTT

j_call: TRBJ1-1
v_call: TRBV19
clone_size: -
d_call: -
cdr3_aa: CASSEGEHTEAFF
cdr3_nt: TGTGCCAGTAGTGAAGGGGAACACACTGAAGCTTTCTTT

j_call: TRBJ2-3
v_call: TRBV7-6
clone_size: few
d_call: TRBD2
cdr3_aa: CASSLGLRGSTDTQYF
cdr3_nt: TGTGCCAGCAGCCTTGGGCTGCGGGGGAGCACAGATACGCAGTATTTT

j_call: TRBJ1-1
v_call: TRBV27
clone_size: -
d_call: TRBD1
cdr3_aa: CASRGKTGVISTEAFF
cdr3_nt: TGTGCCAGCAGGGGGAAGACAGGGGTGATTTCCACTGAAGCTTTCTTT

j_call: TRBJ2-7
v_call: TRBV18
clone_size: -
d_call: TRBD1
cdr3_aa: CASSLTGDEQYF
cdr3_nt: TGTGCCAGCTCTCTGACAGGGGACGAGCAGTACTTC

j_call: TRBJ1-5
v_call: TRBV9
clone_size: -
d_call: -
cdr3_aa: CASSVGTGNQPQHF
cdr3_nt: TGTGCCAGCAGCGTAGGGACAGGCAATCAGCCCCAGCATTTT